The clone carrying this T cell receptor beta chain showed up many times. Germline-derived CDR1 and CDR2 are MNHNS and SASEGT. The CDR3 length is 18 residues. J gave up 2 bases and V 5 bases, and 15 bases lay outside the gene matches. TCRdb reanalysed the RT-PCR reads using MiXCR and keeps one entry per CDR3 protein. Found here are 600,000 to 850,000 distinct CDR3 sequences, approximately 15% of them singletons; the top ten hold roughly 7.2%. The data derive from a study of response to subunit inactivated influenza vaccine. V and J are TRBV6-1 and TRBJ2-3, with TRBD2 matching over 8 bases. Sample: PBMCs from blood, taken around 15 days before vaccination. This TCR was recovered from a man in his fifties or sixties who received an inactivated influenza vaccine. CDR3: CASSPYLVSGRNTDTQYF. The CDR3 DNA reads TGTGCCAGCAGTCCATATTTGGTCAGCGGGAGAAACACAGATACGCAGTATTTT.